Listed here are 3 T cell receptor beta chains from one sample, sequenced in a study of cytomegalovirus exposure and HLA in healthy donors. The protocol was immunoSEQ multiplex PCR, while the TCRdb copy is restricted to in-frame clones and leaves out a portion. In the table there are around 50,000 clones, approximately 95% of which are singletons. The sequenced sample was PBMCs. All receptors come from a woman aged 18-29 years in good health and CMV-seropositive.

The chain joins TRBV19 to TRBJ1-2; TRBD1 agrees at 10 bases. V gave up 7 bases and J gave up 7 bases; unmatched junction bases: 6. The CDR3 extends over 13 amino acids. Germline CDR1 is LNHDA and CDR2 is SQIVND (reference sequence). In DNA, the CDR3 is TGTGCCAGTACCCTCCGGGACAGGGGTGGCTACACCTTC. This translates into CASTLRDRGGYTF. The whole variable domain, filled in from reference TRBV19 and TRBJ1-2, reads DGGITQSPKYLFRKEGQNVTLSCEQNLNHDAMYWYRQDPGQGLRLIYYSQIVNDFQKGDIAEGYSVSREKKESFPLTVTSAQKNPTAFYLCASTLRDRGGYTFGSGTRLTVV.

This clone showed up just a few times. The rearrangement uses TRBV4-3 and TRBJ2-1; possible D gene TRBD2, 5 bases. Between the trimmed V and J ends, which lost 0 bases and 2 bases, there was a span of 14 bases. This CDR3 has 17 amino acids. Germline V lookup: CDR1 LGHNA, CDR2 YSLEER. The chain's CDR3 is CASSQDQEAAAYNEQFF. CDR3 nucleotides: TGCGCCAGCAGCCAAGATCAGGAAGCGGCCGCCTACAATGAGCAGTTCTTC.

V and J are TRBV19 and TRBJ2-3, with D tentatively TRBD2 (6 bases). This CDR3 has 15 amino acids. Trimming stripped 6 bases from V and 0 bases from J, with 13 bases between. Germline lookup yields CDR1 LNHDA and CDR2 SQIVND (reference sequence). CDR3 in amino acids: CASRDYSTSTDTQYF. The DNA of the CDR3 is TGTGCCAGTAGGGACTATTCGACTAGCACAGATACGCAGTATTTT.